This TCR beta chain was retrieved from a study of blood T cells in healthy people across ages. This clonotype has a single count. A J-beta primer mix and a sample-barcoded 5' primer were used in a second PCR of roughly 7 to 12 cycles. All samples gave at least 2.5 million CDR3-containing paired-end reads. One entry per CDR3 protein results from TCRdb running MiXCR on the 5' RACE reads. Of 750,000 to 950,000 distinct CDR3 sequences in the sample, 20% to 30% were seen once. These records were also assigned to another study, of T cells of mothers and their children.

The sequenced sample consisted of blood. This receptor was identified in a boy between 10 and 17 years old in good health.

As DNA, the CDR3 is TGTGCCATCAGTGAGCCTGGGGTGGGAATGGCTGAAGCTTTCTTT. As protein: CAISEPGVGMAEAFF. This rearrangement joins TRBV10-3 to TRBJ1-1; the D is unclear. The CDR3 totals 15 residues. Trimming cost V 2 bases and J 6 bases, with 16 bases left between them. CDR1 ENHRY and CDR2 SYGVKD come from the germline V gene.